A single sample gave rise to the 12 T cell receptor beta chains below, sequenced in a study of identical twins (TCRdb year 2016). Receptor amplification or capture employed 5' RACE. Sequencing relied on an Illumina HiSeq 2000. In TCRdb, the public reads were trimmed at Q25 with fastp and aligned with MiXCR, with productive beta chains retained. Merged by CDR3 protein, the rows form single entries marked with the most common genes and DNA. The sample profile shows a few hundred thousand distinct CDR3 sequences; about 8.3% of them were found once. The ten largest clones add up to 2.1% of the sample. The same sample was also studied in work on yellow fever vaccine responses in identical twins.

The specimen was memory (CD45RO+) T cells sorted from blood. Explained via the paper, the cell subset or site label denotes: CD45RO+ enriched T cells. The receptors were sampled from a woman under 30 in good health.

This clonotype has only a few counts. CDR3 coding DNA: TGTGCCAGCAGACAAGACAGGGAAAGTAGGAACACTGAAGCTTTCTTT. Its translation: CASRQDRESRNTEAFF. The V and J genes are TRBV7-9 and TRBJ1-1; 7 nucleotides match TRBD1. Germline V gene sequence: CDR1 SEHNR, CDR2 FQNEAQ (reference sequence). The CDR3 consists of 16 residues. V trimming: 6 bases; J trimming: 1 base; junction bases outside the gene matches: 11.

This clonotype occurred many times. The CDR3 reads CASSVSTDNEQFF. CDR3 DNA sequence: TGTGCCAGCAGCGTTTCGACAGATAATGAGCAGTTCTTC. This chain connects TRBV9 to TRBJ2-1; D might be TRBD1 (5 bases). CDR1 is SGDLS and CDR2 is YYNGEE in the germline V gene. The CDR3 runs to 13 residues. Trimming removed 2 bases at V and 7 bases at J, with 10 bases between.

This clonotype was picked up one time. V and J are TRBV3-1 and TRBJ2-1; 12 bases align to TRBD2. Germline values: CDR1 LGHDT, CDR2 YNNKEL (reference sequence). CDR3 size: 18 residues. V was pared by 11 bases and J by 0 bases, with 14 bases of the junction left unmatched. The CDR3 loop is CASTPWTSGVSSYNEQFF. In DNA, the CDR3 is TGTGCCTCCACCCCATGGACTAGCGGGGTTAGCTCCTACAATGAGCAGTTCTTC.

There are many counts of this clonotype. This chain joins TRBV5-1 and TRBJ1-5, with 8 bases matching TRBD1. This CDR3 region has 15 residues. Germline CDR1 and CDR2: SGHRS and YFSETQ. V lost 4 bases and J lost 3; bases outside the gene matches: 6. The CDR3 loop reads CASSAGQGINQPQHF. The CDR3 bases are TGCGCCAGCAGCGCCGGACAGGGAATCAATCAGCCCCAGCATTTT.

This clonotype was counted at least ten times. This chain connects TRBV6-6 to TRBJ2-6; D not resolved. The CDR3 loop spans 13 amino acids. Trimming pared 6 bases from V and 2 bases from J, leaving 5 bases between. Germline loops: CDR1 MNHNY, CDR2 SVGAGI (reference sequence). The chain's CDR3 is CASSRPGANVLTF. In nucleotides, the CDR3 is TGTGCCAGCAGCCGACCTGGGGCCAACGTCCTGACTTTC.

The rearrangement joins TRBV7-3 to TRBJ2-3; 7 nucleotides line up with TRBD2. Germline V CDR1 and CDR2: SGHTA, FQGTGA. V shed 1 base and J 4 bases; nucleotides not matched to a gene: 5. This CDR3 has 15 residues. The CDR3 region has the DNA TGTGCCAGCAGCTTAAAGCGGGGAGCCGCAGATACGCAGTATTTT. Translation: CASSLKRGAADTQYF.

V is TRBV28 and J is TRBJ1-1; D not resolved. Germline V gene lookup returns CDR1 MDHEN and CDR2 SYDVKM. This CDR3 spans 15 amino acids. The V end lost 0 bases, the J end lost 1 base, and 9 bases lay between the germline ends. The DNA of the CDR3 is TGTGCCAGCAGTTTATGGGTTTTAAAGAACACTGAAGCTTTCTTT. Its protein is CASSLWVLKNTEAFF.

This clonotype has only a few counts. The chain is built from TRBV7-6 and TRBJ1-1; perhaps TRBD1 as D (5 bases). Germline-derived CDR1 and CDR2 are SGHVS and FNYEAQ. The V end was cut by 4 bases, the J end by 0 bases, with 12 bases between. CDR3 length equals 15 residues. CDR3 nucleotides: TGTGCCAGCAGCTCAATGGGACGGTTGAACACTGAAGCTTTCTTT. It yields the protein CASSSMGRLNTEAFF.

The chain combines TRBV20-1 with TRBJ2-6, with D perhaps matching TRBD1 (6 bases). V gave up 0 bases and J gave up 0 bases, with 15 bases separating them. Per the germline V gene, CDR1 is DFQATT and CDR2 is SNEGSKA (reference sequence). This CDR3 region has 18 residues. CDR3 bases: TGCAGTGCTAGAGATCTTGTGACAGGTTCCTCTGGGGCCAACGTCCTGACTTTC. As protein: CSARDLVTGSSGANVLTF.

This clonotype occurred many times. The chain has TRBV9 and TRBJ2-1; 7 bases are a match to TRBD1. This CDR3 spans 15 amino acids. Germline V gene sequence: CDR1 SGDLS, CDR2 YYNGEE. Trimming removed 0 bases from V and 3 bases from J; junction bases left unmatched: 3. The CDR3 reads CASSVAPGGYNEQFF. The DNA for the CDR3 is TGTGCCAGCAGCGTAGCCCCAGGGGGCTACAATGAGCAGTTCTTC. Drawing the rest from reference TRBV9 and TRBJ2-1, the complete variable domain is DSGVTQTPKHLITATGQRVTLRCSPRSGDLSVYWYQQSLDQGLQFLIQYYNGEERAKGNILERFSAQQFPDLHSELNLSSLELGDSALYFCASSVAPGGYNEQFFGPGTRLTVL.

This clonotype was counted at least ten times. This chain's CDR3 is CSAKPGLSYEQYF. The CDR3 bases are TGCAGTGCAAAGCCGGGACTTTCCTACGAGCAGTACTTC. This chain links TRBV20-1 with TRBJ2-7; D might be TRBD2 (6 bases). Per the germline V gene, CDR1 is DFQATT and CDR2 is SNEGSKA (reference sequence). CDR3 length equals 13 residues. V gave up 6 bases and J gave up 1 base, with 13 bases separating them.

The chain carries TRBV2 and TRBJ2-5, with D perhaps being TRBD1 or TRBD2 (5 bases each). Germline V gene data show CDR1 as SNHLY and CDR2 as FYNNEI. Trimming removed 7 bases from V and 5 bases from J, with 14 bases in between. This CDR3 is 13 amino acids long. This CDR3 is CASNLRWGETQYF. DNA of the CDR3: TGTGCCAGCAATTTGCGGTGGGGGGAGACCCAGTACTTC.